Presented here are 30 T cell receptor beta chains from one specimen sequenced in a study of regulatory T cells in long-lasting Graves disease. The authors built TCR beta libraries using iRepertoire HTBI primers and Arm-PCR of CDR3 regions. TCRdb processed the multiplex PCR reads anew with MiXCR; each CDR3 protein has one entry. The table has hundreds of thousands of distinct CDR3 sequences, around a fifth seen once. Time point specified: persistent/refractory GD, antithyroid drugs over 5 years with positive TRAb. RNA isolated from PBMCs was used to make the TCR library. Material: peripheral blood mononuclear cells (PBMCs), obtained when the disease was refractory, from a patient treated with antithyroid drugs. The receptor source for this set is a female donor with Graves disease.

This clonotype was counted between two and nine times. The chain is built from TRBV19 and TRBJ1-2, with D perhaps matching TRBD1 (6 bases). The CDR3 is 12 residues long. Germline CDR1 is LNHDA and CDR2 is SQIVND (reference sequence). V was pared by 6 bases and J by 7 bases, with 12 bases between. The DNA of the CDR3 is TGTGCCAGTAGCGGGACACAGCTTGGCTACACCTTC. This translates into CASSGTQLGYTF.

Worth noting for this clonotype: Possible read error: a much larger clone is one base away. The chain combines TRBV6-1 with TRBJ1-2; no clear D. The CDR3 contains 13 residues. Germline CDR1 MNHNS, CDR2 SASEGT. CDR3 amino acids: CACRPRNNYGYTF. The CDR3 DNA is TGTGCCTGCAGGCCCAGGAACAACTATGGCTACACCTTC.

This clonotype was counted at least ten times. The CDR3 protein is CATSGDRGGVDGYTF. The DNA for the CDR3 is TGTGCCACCAGTGGTGATAGGGGAGGGGTTGATGGCTACACCTTC. The rearrangement joins TRBV24-1 to TRBJ1-2, with D maybe TRBD1 (5 bases). Deletions cut 5 bases from V and 6 bases from J, with 18 bases between. The CDR3 loop spans 15 amino acids. CDR1 KGHDR and CDR2 SFDVKD come from the germline V gene.

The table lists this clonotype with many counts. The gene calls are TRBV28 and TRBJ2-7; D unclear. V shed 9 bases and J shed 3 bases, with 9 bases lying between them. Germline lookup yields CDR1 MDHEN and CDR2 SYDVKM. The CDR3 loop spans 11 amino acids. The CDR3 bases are TGTGCCAGTGCGAGCTTCTACGAGCAGTACTTC. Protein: CASASFYEQYF.

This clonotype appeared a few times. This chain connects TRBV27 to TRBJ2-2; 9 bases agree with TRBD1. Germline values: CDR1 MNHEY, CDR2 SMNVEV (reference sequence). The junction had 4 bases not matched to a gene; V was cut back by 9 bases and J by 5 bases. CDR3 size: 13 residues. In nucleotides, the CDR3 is TGTGCCAGTAGGGGACAGGGTACCGGGGAGCTGTTTTTT. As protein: CASRGQGTGELFF.

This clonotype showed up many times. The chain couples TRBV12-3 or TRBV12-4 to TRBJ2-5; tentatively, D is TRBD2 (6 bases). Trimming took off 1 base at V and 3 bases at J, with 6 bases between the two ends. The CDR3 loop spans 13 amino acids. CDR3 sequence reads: CASSLGEEETQYF. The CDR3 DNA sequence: TGTGCCAGCAGTTTAGGGGAGGAAGAGACCCAGTACTTC.

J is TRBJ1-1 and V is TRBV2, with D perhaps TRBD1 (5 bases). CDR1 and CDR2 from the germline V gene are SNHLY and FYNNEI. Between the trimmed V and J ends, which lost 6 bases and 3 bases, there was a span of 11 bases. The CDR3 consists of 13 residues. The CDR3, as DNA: TGTGCCAGCAGCCACGGGGGATACACTGAAGCTTTCTTT. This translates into CASSHGGYTEAFF.

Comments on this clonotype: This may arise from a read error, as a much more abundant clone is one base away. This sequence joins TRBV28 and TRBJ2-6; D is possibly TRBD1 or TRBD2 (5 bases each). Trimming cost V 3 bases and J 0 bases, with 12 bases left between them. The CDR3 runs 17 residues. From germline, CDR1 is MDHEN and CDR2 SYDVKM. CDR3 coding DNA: TGTGCCAGCAGTTTTGCCGGGGCCTCCTCTGGGGCCAACGTCCTGACTTTC. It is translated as CASSFAGASSGANVLTF.

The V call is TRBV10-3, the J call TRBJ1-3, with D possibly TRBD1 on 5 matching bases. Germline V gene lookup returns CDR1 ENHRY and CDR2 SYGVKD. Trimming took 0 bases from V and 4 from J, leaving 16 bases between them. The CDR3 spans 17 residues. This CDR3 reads CAISESLMGDPGNTIYF. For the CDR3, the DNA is TGTGCCATCAGTGAGTCGTTGATGGGGGATCCAGGAAACACCATATATTTT.

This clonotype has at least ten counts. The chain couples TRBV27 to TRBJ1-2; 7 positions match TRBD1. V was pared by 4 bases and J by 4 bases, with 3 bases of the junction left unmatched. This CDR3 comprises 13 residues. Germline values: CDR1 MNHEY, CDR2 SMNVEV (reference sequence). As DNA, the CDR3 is TGTGCCAGCAGTTCGACAGGGTTCTATGGCTACACCTTC. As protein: CASSSTGFYGYTF.

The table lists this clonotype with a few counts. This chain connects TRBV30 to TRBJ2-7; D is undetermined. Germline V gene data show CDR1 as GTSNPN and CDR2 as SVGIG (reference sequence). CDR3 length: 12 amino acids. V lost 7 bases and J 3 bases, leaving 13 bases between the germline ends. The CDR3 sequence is CASQTRFYEQYF. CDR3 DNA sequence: TGTGCCTCCCAAACCCGATTCTACGAGCAGTACTTC.

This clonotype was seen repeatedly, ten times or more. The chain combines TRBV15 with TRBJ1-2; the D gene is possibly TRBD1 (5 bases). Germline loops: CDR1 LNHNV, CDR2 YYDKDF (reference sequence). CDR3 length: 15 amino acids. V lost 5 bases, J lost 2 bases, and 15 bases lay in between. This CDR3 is CATSVGDTRNYGYTF. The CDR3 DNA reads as TGTGCCACCAGCGTGGGGGATACTCGAAACTATGGCTACACCTTC. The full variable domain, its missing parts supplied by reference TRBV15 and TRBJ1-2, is DAMVIQNPRYQVTQFGKPVTLSCSQTLNHNVMYWYQQKSSQAPKLLFHYYDKDFNNEADTPDNFQSRRPNTSFCFLDIRSPGLGDTAMYLCATSVGDTRNYGYTFGSGTRLTVV.

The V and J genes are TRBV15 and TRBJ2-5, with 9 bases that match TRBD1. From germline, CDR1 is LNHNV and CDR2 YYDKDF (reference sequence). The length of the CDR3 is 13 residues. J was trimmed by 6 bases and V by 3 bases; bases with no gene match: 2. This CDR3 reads CATSRDRGQTQYF. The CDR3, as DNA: TGTGCCACCAGCAGGGACAGGGGTCAGACCCAGTACTTC.

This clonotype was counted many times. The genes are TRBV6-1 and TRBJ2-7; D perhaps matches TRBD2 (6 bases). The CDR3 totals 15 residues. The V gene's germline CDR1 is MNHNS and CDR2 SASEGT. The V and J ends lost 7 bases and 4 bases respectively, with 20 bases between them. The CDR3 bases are TGTGCCAGCACCCCATGGGCGGGGCGCGAGTACGAGCAGTACTTC. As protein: CASTPWAGREYEQYF.

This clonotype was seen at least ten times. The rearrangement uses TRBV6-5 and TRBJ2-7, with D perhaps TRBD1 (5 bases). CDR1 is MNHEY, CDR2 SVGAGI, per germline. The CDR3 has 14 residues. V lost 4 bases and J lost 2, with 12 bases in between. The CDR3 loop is CASSSQGRTYEQYF. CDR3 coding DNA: TGTGCCAGCAGTTCGCAGGGCCGGACCTACGAGCAGTACTTC.

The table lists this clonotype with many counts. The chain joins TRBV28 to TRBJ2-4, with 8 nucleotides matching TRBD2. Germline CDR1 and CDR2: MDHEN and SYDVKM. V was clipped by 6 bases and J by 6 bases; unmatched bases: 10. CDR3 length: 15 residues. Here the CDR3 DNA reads TGTGCCAGCAGCTCCCTTGAGCGGGGGTTAAACATTCAGTACTTC. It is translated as CASSSLERGLNIQYF.

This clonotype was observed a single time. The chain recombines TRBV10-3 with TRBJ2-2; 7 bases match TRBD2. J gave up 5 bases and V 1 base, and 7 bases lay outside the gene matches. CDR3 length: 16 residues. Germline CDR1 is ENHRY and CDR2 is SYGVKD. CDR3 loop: CAISEFWRENTGELFF. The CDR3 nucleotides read TGTGCCATCAGTGAGTTCTGGCGGGAGAATACCGGGGAGCTGTTTTTT.

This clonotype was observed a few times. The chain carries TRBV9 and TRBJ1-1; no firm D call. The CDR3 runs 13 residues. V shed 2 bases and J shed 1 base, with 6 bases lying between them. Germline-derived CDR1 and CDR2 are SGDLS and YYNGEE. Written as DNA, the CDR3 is TGTGCCAGCAGCGTCGGTGCGAACACTGAAGCTTTCTTT. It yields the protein CASSVGANTEAFF.

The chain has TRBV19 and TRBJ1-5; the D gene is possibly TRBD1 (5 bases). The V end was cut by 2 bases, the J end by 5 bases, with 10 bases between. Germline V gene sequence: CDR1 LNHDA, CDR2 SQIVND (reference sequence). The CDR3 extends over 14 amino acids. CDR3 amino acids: CASSITGDDQPQHF. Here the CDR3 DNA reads TGTGCCAGTAGTATAACCGGGGACGATCAGCCCCAGCATTTT.

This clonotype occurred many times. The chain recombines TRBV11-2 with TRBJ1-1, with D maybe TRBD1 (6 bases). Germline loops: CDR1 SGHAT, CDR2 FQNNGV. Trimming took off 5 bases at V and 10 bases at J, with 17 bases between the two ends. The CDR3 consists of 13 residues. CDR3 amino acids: CASSPPRGAGAFF. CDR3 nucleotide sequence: TGTGCCAGCAGCCCGCCCCGGGGGGCAGGAGCTTTCTTT.

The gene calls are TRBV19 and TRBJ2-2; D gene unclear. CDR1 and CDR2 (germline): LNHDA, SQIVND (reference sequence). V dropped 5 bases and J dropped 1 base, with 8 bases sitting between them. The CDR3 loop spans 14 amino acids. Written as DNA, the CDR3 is TGTGCCAGTAGTTTCTCGGAGAACACCGGGGAGCTGTTTTTT. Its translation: CASSFSENTGELFF.

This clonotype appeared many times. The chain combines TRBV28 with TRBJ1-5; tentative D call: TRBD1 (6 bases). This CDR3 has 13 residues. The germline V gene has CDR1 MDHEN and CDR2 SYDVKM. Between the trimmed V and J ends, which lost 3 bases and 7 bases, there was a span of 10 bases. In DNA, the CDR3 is TGTGCCAGCAGTTTGGGGGCAGGACAGCCCCAGCATTTT. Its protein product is CASSLGAGQPQHF.

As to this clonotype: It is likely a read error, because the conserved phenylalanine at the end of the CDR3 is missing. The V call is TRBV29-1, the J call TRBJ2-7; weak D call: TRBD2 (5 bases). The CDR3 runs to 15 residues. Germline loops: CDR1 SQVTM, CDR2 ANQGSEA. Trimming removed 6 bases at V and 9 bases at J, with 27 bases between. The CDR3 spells CSVTTAGGRGFVQYL. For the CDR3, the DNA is TGCAGCGTGACGACGGCGGGCGGCAGAGGGTTTGTGCAGTACCTC.

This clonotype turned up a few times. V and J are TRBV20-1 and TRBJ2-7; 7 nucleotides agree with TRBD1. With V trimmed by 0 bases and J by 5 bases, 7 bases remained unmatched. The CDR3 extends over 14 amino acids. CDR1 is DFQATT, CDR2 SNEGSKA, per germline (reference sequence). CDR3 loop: CSARDEGGFHEQYF. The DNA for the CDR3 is TGCAGTGCTAGAGATGAAGGGGGCTTCCACGAGCAGTACTTC.

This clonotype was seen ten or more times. This CDR3 reads CSARKGHPNTEAFF. CDR3 bases: TGCAGTGCTAGGAAGGGACACCCTAACACTGAAGCTTTCTTT. This chain joins TRBV20-1 and TRBJ1-1; TRBD1 is a possible D gene (6 bases). The CDR3 consists of 14 residues. Trimming stripped 3 bases from V and 2 bases from J, with 13 bases between. Germline CDR1 DFQATT, CDR2 SNEGSKA (reference sequence).

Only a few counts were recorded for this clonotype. The CDR3 DNA sequence: TGCGCCAGCAGCCAAGATAGGGATTCACCCCTCCACTTT. Amino acids: CASSQDRDSPLHF. The chain is built from TRBV4-1 and TRBJ1-6; D remains unclear. The CDR3 contains 13 residues. Germline V gene lookup returns CDR1 MGHRA and CDR2 YSYEKL. V was pared by 0 bases and J by 8 bases, with 5 bases between.

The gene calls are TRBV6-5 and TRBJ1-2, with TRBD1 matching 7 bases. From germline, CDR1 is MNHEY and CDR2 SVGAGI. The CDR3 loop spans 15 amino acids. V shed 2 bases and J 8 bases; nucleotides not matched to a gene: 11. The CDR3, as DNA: TGTGCCAGCAGTTACGATGGTCAGGGGGAAGGAGGCTACACCTTC. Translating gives CASSYDGQGEGGYTF.

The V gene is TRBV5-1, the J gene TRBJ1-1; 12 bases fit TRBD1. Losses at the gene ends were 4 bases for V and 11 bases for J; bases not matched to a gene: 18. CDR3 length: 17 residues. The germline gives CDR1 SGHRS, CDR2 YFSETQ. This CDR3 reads CASSPGTGGELAVRAFF. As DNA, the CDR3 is TGCGCCAGCAGCCCCGGGACAGGGGGCGAGTTAGCGGTACGGGCTTTCTTT.

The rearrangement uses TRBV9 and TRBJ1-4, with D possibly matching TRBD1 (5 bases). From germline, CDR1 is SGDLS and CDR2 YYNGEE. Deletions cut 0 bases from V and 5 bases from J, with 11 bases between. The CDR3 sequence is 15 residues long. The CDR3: CASSVGDGLNEKLFF. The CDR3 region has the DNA TGTGCCAGCAGCGTAGGGGACGGACTAAATGAAAAACTGTTTTTT. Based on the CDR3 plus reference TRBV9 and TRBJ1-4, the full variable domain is DSGVTQTPKHLITATGQRVTLRCSPRSGDLSVYWYQQSLDQGLQFLIQYYNGEERAKGNILERFSAQQFPDLHSELNLSSLELGDSALYFCASSVGDGLNEKLFFGSGTQLSVL.

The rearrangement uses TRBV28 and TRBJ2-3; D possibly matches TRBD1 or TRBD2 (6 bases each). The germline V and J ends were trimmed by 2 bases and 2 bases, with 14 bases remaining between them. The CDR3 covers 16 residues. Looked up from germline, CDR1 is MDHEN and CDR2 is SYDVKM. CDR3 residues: CASSLPGGRDTDTQYF. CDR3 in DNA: TGTGCCAGCAGTTTACCCGGGGGCAGAGACACAGATACGCAGTATTTT.